These 14 T cell receptor beta chains came from one sample sequenced in a study of breast tumors, draining lymph nodes, adjacent tissues. Samples came from axillary lymph nodes draining the breast cancer. Via MiXCR, TCRdb re-called the multiplex PCR reads, giving one row per CDR3 protein. The sample has about 140,000 distinct CDR3 sequences; approximately 30% are singletons. The sequencing sample was made of axillary lymph node tissue. Receptor source: a female donor with breast cancer. Some clones in this sample may be carry-over from other donors' samples.

This clonotype was recorded at least ten times. The V and J genes are TRBV13 and TRBJ1-4; D perhaps matches TRBD1 (6 bases). V was shortened by 3 bases and J by 4 bases, with 15 bases between the two germline ends. The CDR3 runs 16 residues. Germline V gives CDR1 PRHDT, CDR2 FYEKMQ (reference sequence). The CDR3: CASSFQRGKYNEKLFF. The CDR3 nucleotides read TGTGCCAGCAGCTTTCAAAGGGGGAAATATAATGAAAAACTGTTTTTT.

This clonotype appeared a few times. A read error may explain this, as a much larger clone is one base away. The J gene is TRBJ1-2, the V gene TRBV3-1, with D unresolved. Germline-derived CDR1 and CDR2 are LGHDT and YNNKEL (reference sequence). The CDR3 is made up of 13 amino acids. The CDR3 nucleotides are TGTCCCAGCAGCCATAGCAATAACTATGGCTACACCTTC. This encodes CPSSHSNNYGYTF. Together with reference TRBV3-1 and TRBJ1-2, the CDR3 gives the full variable domain: DTAVSQTPKYLVTQMGNDKSIKCEQNLGHDTMYWYKQDSKKFLKIMFSYNNKELIINETVPNRFSPKSPDKAHLNLHINSLELGDSAVYFCPSSHSNNYGYTFGSGTRLTVV.

This clonotype was detected many times. The gene calls are TRBV5-5 and TRBJ2-1; either TRBD1 or TRBD2 may supply D (6 bases each). Germline V gene sequence: CDR1 SGHKS, CDR2 YYEKEE (reference sequence). The CDR3 length is 15 residues. V was trimmed by 4 bases and J by 2 bases, leaving 13 bases between them. The CDR3 DNA follows: TGTGCCAGCAGCATGGAGGGGGTTCCCTACAATGAGCAGTTCTTC. This codes for CASSMEGVPYNEQFF. The whole variable domain, remainder taken from reference TRBV5-5 and TRBJ2-1, is DAGVTQSPTHLIKTRGQQVTLRCSPISGHKSVSWYQQVLGQGPQFIFQYYEKEERGRGNFPDRFSARQFPNYSSELNVNALLLGDSALYLCASSMEGVPYNEQFFGPGTRLTVL.

The table lists this clonotype with many counts. This chain uses TRBV5-1 with TRBJ2-5, with TRBD2 matching 9 bases. The CDR3 extends over 18 amino acids. Per the germline V gene, CDR1 is SGHRS and CDR2 is YFSETQ. The V gene end was trimmed by 0 bases and the J gene end by 1 base; junction bases not matched to a gene: 10. Here the CDR3 DNA reads TGCGCCAGCAGCTTGGGATCGGTCGGGCGGGGGGGCCAAGAGACCCAGTACTTC. Translation gives CASSLGSVGRGGQETQYF.

There are many counts of this clonotype. V usage is TRBV19 and J usage is TRBJ2-6; D remains ambiguous. The germline V gene encodes CDR1 LNHDA and CDR2 SQIVND (reference sequence). This CDR3 contains 15 residues. Trimming pared 4 bases from V and 3 bases from J, leaving 10 bases between. The CDR3 DNA reads TGTGCCAGTAGTACAGACACCTTTGGGGCCAACGTCCTGACTTTC. This sequence encodes CASSTDTFGANVLTF.

This clonotype was seen at least ten times. The chain uses TRBV3-1 and TRBJ2-7; 7 bases align to TRBD1. The germline CDR1 and CDR2 sequences are LGHDT and YNNKEL (reference sequence). After removal of 1 base from V and 2 bases from J, the junction contained 8 bases not matched to a gene. This CDR3 is 16 amino acids long. CDR3 DNA sequence: TGTGCCAGCAGCCAAGCTCGACAGGGATCGACCTACGAGCAGTACTTC. Amino acids: CASSQARQGSTYEQYF.

This clonotype has at least ten counts. The chain combines TRBV20-1 with TRBJ1-2, with TRBD1 identical over 12 bases. Germline values: CDR1 DFQATT, CDR2 SNEGSKA (reference sequence). The CDR3 has 16 amino acids. V lost 0 bases and J lost 7; bases outside the gene matches: 9. The CDR3 bases are TGCAGTGCTAGAGAATTCACGGGACAGGGGGCAAGTGGCTACACCTTC. It yields the protein CSAREFTGQGASGYTF.

This clonotype was observed a handful of times. The V and J genes are TRBV20-1 and TRBJ1-1, with a tentative D call TRBD1 (6 bases). The ends were cut back, 1 base at V and 5 bases at J, with 20 bases in the middle. From germline, CDR1 is DFQATT and CDR2 SNEGSKA (reference sequence). The CDR3 length is 16 residues. CDR3 bases: TGCAGTGCTAGAGGAGGGACAAGCGGGGCCGGGACTGAAGCTTTCTTT. It specifies CSARGGTSGAGTEAFF.

This clonotype was counted ten times or more. CDR3 in DNA: TGCAGTGCTAGATCGGACAGCAGTTACTACGAGCAGTACTTC. Translated, it gives CSARSDSSYYEQYF. This chain uses TRBV20-1 with TRBJ2-7; D is perhaps TRBD1 (6 bases). This CDR3 region has 14 residues. Per germline, CDR1 DFQATT and CDR2 SNEGSKA (reference sequence). V was clipped by 2 bases and J by 3 bases, with 14 bases between them.

This clonotype was picked up many times. This chain uses TRBV12-3 or TRBV12-4 with TRBJ2-1; maybe TRBD2 (6 bases). V lost 6 bases and J 7 bases, leaving 16 bases between the germline ends. This CDR3 has 14 residues. CDR3 residues: CASSQRELTNEQFF. The CDR3, as DNA: TGTGCCAGCAGCCAACGGGAGCTTACAAATGAGCAGTTCTTC.

Ten or more counts support this clonotype. This rearrangement joins TRBV6-5 to TRBJ1-2; the match to TRBD1 covers 9 bases. The length of the CDR3 is 14 residues. The ends lost 6 bases at V and 7 bases at J; junction bases unmatched: 9. CDR1 and CDR2 (germline): MNHEY, SVGAGI. The CDR3 sequence: CASRSTGGATGYTF. CDR3 nucleotide sequence: TGTGCCAGCAGAAGCACAGGGGGCGCGACTGGCTACACCTTC.

As concerns this clonotype: This may arise from a read error, as a much more abundant clone is one base away. V gene TRBV13 combines with J gene TRBJ2-7; D is unclear. The CDR3 consists of 13 residues. Germline V gene lookup returns CDR1 PRHDT and CDR2 FYEKMQ (reference sequence). The CDR3 is CASSIRRAYGQYF. The CDR3 nucleotides are TGTGCCAGCAGCATACGACGGGCCTACGGGCAGTACTTC.

This chain uses TRBV19 with TRBJ1-1, with 8 bases fitting TRBD1. V gave up 3 bases and J gave up 3 bases; unmatched junction bases: 0. Per germline, CDR1 LNHDA and CDR2 SQIVND (reference sequence). This CDR3 region has 13 residues. The CDR3 DNA sequence: TGTGCCAGTAGTATGGACAGGGACACTGAAGCTTTCTTT. Its protein product is CASSMDRDTEAFF. Together with reference TRBV19 and TRBJ1-1, the CDR3 gives the full variable domain: DGGITQSPKYLFRKEGQNVTLSCEQNLNHDAMYWYRQDPGQGLRLIYYSQIVNDFQKGDIAEGYSVSREKKESFPLTVTSAQKNPTAFYLCASSMDRDTEAFFGQGTRLTVV.

In its sample, this clonotype was seen many times. The chain uses TRBV6-1 and TRBJ1-4; 9 bases line up with TRBD1. Per germline, CDR1 MNHNS and CDR2 SASEGT. The CDR3 runs to 15 residues. With 6 bases clipped from V and 8 bases from J, the junction kept 10 bases outside the gene matches. CDR3 nucleotide sequence: TGTGCCAGCAGCACGAGGACAGGGGTTGGAGAAAAACTGTTTTTT. Protein: CASSTRTGVGEKLFF.